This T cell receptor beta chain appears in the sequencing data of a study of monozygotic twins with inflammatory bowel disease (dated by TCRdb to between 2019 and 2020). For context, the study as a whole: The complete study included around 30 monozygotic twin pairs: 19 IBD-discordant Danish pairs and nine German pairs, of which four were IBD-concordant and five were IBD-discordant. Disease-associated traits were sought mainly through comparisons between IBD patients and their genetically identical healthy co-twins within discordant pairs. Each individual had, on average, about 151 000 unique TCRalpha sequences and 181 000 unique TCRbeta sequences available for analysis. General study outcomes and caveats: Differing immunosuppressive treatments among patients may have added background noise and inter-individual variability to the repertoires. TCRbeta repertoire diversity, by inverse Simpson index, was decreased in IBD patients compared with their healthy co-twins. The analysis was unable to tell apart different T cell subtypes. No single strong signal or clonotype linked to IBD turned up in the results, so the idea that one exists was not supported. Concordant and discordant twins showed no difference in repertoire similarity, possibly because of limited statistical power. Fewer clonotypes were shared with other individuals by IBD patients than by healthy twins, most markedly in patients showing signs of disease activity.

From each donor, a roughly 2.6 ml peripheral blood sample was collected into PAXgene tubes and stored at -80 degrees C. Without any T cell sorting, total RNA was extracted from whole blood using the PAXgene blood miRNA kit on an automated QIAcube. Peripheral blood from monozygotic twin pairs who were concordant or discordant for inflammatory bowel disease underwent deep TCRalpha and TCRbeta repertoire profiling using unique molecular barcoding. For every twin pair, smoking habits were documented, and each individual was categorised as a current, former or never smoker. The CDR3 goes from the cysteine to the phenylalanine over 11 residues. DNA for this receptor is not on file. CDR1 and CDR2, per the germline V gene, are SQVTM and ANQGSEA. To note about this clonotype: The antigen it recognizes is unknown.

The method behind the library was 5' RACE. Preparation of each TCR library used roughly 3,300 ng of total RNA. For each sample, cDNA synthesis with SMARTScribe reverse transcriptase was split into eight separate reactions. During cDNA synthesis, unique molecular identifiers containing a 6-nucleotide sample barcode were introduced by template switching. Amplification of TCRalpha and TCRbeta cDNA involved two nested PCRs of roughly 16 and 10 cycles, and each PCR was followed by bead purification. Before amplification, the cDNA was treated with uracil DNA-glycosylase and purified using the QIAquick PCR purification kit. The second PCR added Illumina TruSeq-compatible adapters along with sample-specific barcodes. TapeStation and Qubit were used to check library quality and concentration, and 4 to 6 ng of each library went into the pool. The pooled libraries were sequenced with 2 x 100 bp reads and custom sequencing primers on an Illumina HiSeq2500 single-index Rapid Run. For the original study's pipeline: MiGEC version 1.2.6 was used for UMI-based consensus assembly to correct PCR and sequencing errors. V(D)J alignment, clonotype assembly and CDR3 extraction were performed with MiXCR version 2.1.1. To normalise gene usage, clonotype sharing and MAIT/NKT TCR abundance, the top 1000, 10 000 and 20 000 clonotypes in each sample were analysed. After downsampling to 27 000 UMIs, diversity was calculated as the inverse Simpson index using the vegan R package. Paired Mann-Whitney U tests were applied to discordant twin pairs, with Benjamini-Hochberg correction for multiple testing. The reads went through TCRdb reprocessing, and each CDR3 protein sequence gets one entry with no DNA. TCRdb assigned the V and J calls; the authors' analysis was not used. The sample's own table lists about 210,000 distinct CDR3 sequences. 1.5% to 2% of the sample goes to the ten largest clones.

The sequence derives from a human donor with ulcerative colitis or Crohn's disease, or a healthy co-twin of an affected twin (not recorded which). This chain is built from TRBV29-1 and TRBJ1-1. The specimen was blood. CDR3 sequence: CSVYNGAEAFF. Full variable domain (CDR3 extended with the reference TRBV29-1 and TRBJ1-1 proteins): SAVISQKPSRDICQRGTSLTIQCQVDSQVTMMFWYRQQPGQSLTLIATANQGSEATYESGFVIDKFPISRPNLTFSTLTVSNMSPEDSSIYLCSVYNGAEAFFGQGTRLTVV.